The 10 T cell receptor beta chains below were found in one sample sequenced in a study of cytomegalovirus exposure and HLA in healthy donors. Vbeta (60) and Jbeta (13) primers were used in the PCR. Libraries were prepared by immunoSEQ multiplex PCR; TCRdb keeps only in-frame clonotypes and omits some of them. The sample lists about 78,000 clones; 72% were seen once. The sequencing sample was made of PBMCs. The receptors shown here come from a woman between 40 and 55 years old in good health and CMV-seropositive.

V is TRBV7-2 and J is TRBJ2-2; 11 positions match TRBD2. Trimming at V came to 4 bases and at J to 6 bases, leaving 4 bases not matched to a gene. In germline, CDR1 is SGHTA, CDR2 FQGNSA. CDR3 size: 15 residues. The CDR3 here is CASSSLAGGPGELFF. The CDR3 nucleotides are TGTGCCAGCAGCTCTTTAGCGGGGGGGCCCGGGGAGCTGTTTTTT.

V and J are TRBV7-6 and TRBJ2-7, with 15 bases matching TRBD2. The CDR3 loop spans 16 amino acids. CDR1 and CDR2 (germline): SGHVS, FNYEAQ. The ends lost 7 bases at V and 2 bases at J; junction bases unmatched: 6. In nucleotides, the CDR3 is TGTGCCAGCACCCGGACTAGCGGGAGGGCCGCCTACGAGCAGTACTTC. Translation: CASTRTSGRAAYEQYF. Supplemented by reference TRBV7-6 and TRBJ2-7, the full variable domain reads GAGVSQSPRYKVTKRGQDVALRCDPISGHVSLYWYRQALGQGPEFLTYFNYEAQQDKSGLPNDRFSAERPEGSISTLTIQRTEQRDSAMYRCASTRTSGRAAYEQYFGPGTRLTVT.

The rearrangement joins TRBV11-2 to TRBJ2-7; 7 bases map to TRBD1. Germline assignment: CDR1 SGHAT and CDR2 FQNNGV. The CDR3 length is 13 residues. The V segment lost 6 bases and the J segment 7 bases; nucleotides outside the gene matches: 9. CDR3 sequence: CASRGQSWGEQYF. DNA for the CDR3: TGTGCCAGCAGGGGACAGAGCTGGGGTGAGCAGTACTTC.

The gene calls are TRBV6-5 and TRBJ2-5; 7 bases align to TRBD2. The CDR3 length is 16 residues. With 2 bases clipped from V and 2 bases from J, the junction kept 8 bases outside the gene matches. From germline, CDR1 is MNHEY and CDR2 SVGAGI. CDR3 nucleotide sequence: TGTGCCAGCAGTTACAATCCCGCTAGCGGACAAGAGACCCAGTACTTC. Its translation is CASSYNPASGQETQYF.

This chain links TRBV5-5 with TRBJ2-1; TRBD1 matches 9 bases. After removal of 4 bases from V and 15 bases from J, the junction contained 8 bases not matched to a gene. This CDR3 contains 12 residues. Germline lookup yields CDR1 SGHKS and CDR2 YYEKEE (reference sequence). The CDR3 sequence: CASSLGDRVSFF. CDR3 coding DNA: TGTGCCAGCAGCCTCGGGGACAGGGTGTCGTTCTTC.

This clone was found a few times. The rearrangement uses TRBV27 and TRBJ1-3; D unresolved. The CDR3 sequence is 17 residues long. Germline CDR1 is MNHEY and CDR2 is SMNVEV (reference sequence). Trimming left V 1 base short and J 0 bases short, with 13 bases between. The CDR3 loop is CASSLWESGASGNTIYF. The CDR3 coding sequence is TGTGCCAGCAGTTTATGGGAGTCCGGCGCCTCTGGAAACACCATATATTTT.

This clone appeared a few times. The rearrangement joins TRBV19 to TRBJ1-1; the D is unclear. This CDR3 comprises 12 residues. In germline, CDR1 is LNHDA, CDR2 SQIVND (reference sequence). V lost 4 bases, J lost 10 bases, and 13 bases lay in between. CDR3 region: CASSRATLGAFF. The DNA of the CDR3 is TGTGCCAGTAGTAGGGCCACATTAGGAGCTTTCTTT.

The CDR3 DNA reads as TGTGCCAGCAGCTTTTTGACAGGGGATCAAGAGACCCAGTACTTC. This codes for CASSFLTGDQETQYF. The chain couples TRBV5-6 to TRBJ2-5; TRBD1 aligns across 8 bases. The trim removed 2 bases at V and 2 bases at J, leaving 5 bases unmatched. The germline V gene encodes CDR1 SGHDT and CDR2 YYEEEE. The length of the CDR3 is 15 residues.

There are a few counts of this clone. V usage is TRBV5-5 and J usage is TRBJ1-2; D unclear. The CDR3 consists of 12 residues. Per the germline V gene, CDR1 is SGHKS and CDR2 is YYEKEE (reference sequence). With 0 bases removed from V and 6 bases from J, the gap between germline ends came to 6 bases. Written as DNA, the CDR3 is TGTGCCAGCAGCTTGGGAGATAATGGCTACACCTTC. This codes for CASSLGDNGYTF.

CDR3 loop: CAGAPGMDYGYTF. In DNA form, the CDR3 reads TGTGCCGGAGCCCCAGGGATGGACTATGGCTACACCTTC. This chain links TRBV30 with TRBJ1-2, with D perhaps matching TRBD1 (5 bases). This CDR3 region has 13 residues. Per germline, CDR1 GTSNPN and CDR2 SVGIG (reference sequence). With 8 bases removed from V and 3 bases from J, the gap between germline ends came to 16 bases.